What follows is one T cell receptor beta chain and its context. As yet, its antigen is unknown. Other DNA sequences in this specimen translate into the identical CDR3. Germline V gene data show CDR1 as SGHVS and CDR2 as FQNEAQ. V gave up 5 bases and J gave up 0 bases, with 11 bases separating them. This CDR3 region has 14 residues. The sorted-subset replicate PCRs were given roughly 190 ng DNA, which is tens of thousands of T cell genomes. Sequencing used immunoSEQ multiplex PCR; TCRdb keeps in-frame clones, though not all of them. The sample shows 1.6 million or so clones, about 98.5% of them seen only once. Into CD45RA+ naive and CD45RA-negative memory subsets, the CD4+ cells were split. This record comes from a study of shared clonotypes between healthy human individuals. Study-wide findings and caveats: At large depth, rarefaction still showed sorted-subset sequencing to be incomplete.

This sequence was found in a man aged 25 to 45 in good health. The V gene is TRBV7-8, the J gene TRBJ2-7, with D maybe TRBD2 (5 bases). Material: naive CD4+ T cells sorted from blood. As to subset: CD45RA+ positively selected. The DNA for the CDR3 is TGTGCCAGCAGCCTACCGGGGAGCTCCTACGAGCAGTACTTC. Its protein product is CASSLPGSSYEQYF.